The entry below gives a single T cell receptor beta chain sequence along with its context. Germline V gene sequence: CDR1 SQVTM, CDR2 ANQGSEA. With 2 bases clipped from V and 0 bases from J, the junction kept 3 bases outside the gene matches. This CDR3 comprises 14 residues. Clinical symptoms, serum thyroxine, TRAb, thyroid ultrasound and orbital computed tomography determined diagnosis. The data derive from a study of Graves' ophthalmopathy and Graves' hyperthyroidism. Amplified material comprised TCR beta CDR3 regions derived from RNA transcripts. The library came from an HTBI-primed first-round RT-PCR and a second-round multiplex PCR. Each CDR3 protein is one row after TCRdb ran MiXCR on the multiplex PCR reads. The sample records about half a million distinct CDR3 sequences, over 13% being singletons.

Material: blood. The sequence derives from a woman aged 25 to 39 with Graves' ophthalmopathy. This chain links TRBV29-1 with TRBJ2-7; 8 bases map to TRBD2. The CDR3 spells CSVELRGGSYEQYF. The CDR3 nucleotides read TGCAGCGTTGAACTTCGGGGGGGCTCCTACGAGCAGTACTTC.